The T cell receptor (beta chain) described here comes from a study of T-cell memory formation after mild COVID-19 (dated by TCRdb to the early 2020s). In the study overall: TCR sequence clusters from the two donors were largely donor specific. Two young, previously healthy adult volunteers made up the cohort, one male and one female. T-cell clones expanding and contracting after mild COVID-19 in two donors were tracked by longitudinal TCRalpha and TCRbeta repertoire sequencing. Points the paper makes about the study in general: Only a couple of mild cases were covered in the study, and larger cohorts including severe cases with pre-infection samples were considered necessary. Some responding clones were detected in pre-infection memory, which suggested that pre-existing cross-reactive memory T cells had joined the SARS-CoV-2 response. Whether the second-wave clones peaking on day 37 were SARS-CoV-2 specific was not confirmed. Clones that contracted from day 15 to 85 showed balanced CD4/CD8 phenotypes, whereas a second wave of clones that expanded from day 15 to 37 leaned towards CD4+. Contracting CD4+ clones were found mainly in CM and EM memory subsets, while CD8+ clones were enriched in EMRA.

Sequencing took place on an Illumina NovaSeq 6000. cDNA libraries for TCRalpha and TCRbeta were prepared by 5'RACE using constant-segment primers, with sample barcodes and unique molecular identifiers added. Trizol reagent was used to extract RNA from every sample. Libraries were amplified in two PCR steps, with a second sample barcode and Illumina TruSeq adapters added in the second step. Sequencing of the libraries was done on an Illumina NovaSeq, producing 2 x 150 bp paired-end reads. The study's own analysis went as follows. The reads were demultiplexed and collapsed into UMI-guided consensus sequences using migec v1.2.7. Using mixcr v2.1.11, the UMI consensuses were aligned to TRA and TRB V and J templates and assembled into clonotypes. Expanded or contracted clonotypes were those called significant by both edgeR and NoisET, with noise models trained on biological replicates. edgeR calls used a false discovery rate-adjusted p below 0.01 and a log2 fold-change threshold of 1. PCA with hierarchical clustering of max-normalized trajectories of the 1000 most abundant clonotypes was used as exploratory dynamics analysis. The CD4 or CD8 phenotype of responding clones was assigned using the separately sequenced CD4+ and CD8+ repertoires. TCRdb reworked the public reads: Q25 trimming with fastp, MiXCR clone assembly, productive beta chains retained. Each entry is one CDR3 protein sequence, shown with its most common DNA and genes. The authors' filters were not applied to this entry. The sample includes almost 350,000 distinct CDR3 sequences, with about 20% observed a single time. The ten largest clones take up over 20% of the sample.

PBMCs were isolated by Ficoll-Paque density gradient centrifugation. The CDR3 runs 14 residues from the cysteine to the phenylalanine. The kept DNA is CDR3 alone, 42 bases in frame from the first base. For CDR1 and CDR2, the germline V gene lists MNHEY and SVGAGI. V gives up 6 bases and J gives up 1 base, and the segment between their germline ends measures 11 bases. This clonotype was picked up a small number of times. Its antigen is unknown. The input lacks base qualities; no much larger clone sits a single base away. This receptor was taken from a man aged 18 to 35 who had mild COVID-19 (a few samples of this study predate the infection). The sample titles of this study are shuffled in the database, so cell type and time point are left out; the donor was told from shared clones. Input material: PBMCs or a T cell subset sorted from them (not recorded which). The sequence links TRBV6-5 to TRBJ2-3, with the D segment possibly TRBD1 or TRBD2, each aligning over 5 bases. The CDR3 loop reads CASRAGDGTDTQYF. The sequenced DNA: TGTGCCAGCAGGGCCGGGGACGGCACAGATACGCAGTATTTT.